This T cell receptor beta chain was found in a study of T-cell memory formation after mild COVID-19. At the level of the study: In these data, TCR clusters were largely donor specific. Overall study results and limits: Mostly located in CM and EM were contracting CD4+ clones, with contracting CD8+ clones located in EMRA. Some clones that responded turned up in pre-infection memory, which suggests that cross-reactive memory joined in.

Germline V gene sequence: CDR1 MNHEY, CDR2 SMNVEV (reference sequence). This CDR3 region has 14 residues. With 2 bases removed from V and 2 bases from J, the gap between germline ends came to 8 bases. TCR alpha and TCR beta cDNA libraries carrying sample barcodes and UMIs came from 5'RACE with constant-segment primers. TCRdb fed the 5' RACE reads into MiXCR, producing one record per CDR3 protein. The sample contains about 430,000 distinct CDR3 sequences, more than 20% of which appear only once. This clonotype occurred a few times. Its antigen remains unidentified. The specimen sequenced was PBMCs or a T cell subset sorted from them (not recorded which). This rearrangement joins TRBV27 to TRBJ2-3; D remains unclear. This receptor was identified in an adult woman who had mild COVID-19 (a few samples of this study predate the infection). Cell type and time point are not known. CDR3 in DNA: TGTGCCAGCAGTTTAATGGGATACACAGATACGCAGTATTTT. It is translated as CASSLMGYTDTQYF.